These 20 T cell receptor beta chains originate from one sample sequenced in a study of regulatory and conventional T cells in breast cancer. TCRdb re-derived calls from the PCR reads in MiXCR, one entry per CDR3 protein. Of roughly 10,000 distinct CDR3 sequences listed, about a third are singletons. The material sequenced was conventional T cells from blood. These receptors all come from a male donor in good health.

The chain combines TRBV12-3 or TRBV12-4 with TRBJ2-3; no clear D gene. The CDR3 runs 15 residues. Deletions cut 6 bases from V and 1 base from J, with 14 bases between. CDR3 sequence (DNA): TGTGCCAGCAGCCTTCGAGGCCGAGGCACAGATACGCAGTATTTT. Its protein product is CASSLRGRGTDTQYF.

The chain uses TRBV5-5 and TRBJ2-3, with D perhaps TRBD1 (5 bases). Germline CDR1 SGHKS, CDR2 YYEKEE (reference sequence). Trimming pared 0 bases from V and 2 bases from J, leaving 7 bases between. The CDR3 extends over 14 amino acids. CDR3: CASSLEGATDTQYF. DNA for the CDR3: TGTGCCAGCAGCTTGGAAGGGGCCACAGATACGCAGTATTTT. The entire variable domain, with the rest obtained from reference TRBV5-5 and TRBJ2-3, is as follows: DAGVTQSPTHLIKTRGQQVTLRCSPISGHKSVSWYQQVLGQGPQFIFQYYEKEERGRGNFPDRFSARQFPNYSSELNVNALLLGDSALYLCASSLEGATDTQYFGPGTRLTVL.

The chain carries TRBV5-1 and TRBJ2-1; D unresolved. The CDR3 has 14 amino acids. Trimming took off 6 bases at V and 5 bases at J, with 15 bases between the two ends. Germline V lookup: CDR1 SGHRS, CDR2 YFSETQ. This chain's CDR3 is CASTLGWLDNEQFF. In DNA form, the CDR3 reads TGCGCCAGCACCTTAGGGTGGCTGGACAATGAGCAGTTCTTC.

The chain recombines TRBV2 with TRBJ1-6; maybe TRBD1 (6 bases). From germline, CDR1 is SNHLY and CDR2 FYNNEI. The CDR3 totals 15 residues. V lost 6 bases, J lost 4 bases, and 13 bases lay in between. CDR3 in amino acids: CASRDRIFYNSPLHF. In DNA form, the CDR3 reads TGTGCCAGCAGGGACAGAATTTTTTATAATTCACCCCTCCACTTT.

CDR3 in DNA: TGTGCCAGCAGTGAATTGGAACTAGCGGGGGCCAAAAACATTCAGTACTTC. Protein product: CASSELELAGAKNIQYF. The rearrangement links TRBV2 to TRBJ2-4, with TRBD2 matching 10 bases. There are 17 residues in the CDR3. Germline V gives CDR1 SNHLY, CDR2 FYNNEI. The V segment lost 2 bases and the J segment 1 base; nucleotides outside the gene matches: 5.

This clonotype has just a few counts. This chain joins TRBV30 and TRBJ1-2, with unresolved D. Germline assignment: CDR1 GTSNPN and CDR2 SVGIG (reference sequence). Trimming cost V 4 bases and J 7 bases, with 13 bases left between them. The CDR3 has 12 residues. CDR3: CAWIWGSGGYTF. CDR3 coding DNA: TGTGCCTGGATCTGGGGTTCCGGTGGCTACACCTTC.

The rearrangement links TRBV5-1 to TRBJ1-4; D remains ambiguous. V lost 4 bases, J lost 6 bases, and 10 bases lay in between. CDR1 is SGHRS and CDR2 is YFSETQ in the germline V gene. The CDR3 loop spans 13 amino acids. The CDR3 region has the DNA TGCGCCAGCAGCCCCGGCGGCTATGAAAAACTGTTTTTT. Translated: CASSPGGYEKLFF.

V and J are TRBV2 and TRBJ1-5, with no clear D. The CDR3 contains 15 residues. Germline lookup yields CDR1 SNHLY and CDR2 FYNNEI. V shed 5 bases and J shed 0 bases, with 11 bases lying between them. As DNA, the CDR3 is TGTGCCAGCAGTTTGGCGGGAGGTAGCAATCAGCCCCAGCATTTT. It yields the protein CASSLAGGSNQPQHF.

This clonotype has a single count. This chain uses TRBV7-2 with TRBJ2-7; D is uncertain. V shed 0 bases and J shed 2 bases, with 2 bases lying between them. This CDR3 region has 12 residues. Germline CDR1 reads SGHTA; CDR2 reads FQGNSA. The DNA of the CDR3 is TGTGCCAGCAGCTTAGCTCCCTACGAGCAGTACTTC. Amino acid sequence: CASSLAPYEQYF.

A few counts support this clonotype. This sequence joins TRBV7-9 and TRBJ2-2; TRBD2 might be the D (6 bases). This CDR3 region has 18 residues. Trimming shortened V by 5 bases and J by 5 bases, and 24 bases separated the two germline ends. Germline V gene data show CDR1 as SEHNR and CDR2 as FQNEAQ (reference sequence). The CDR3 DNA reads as TGTGCCAGCAGCCCGATATTATGGACTATCCCGGTTACCGGGGAGCTGTTTTTT. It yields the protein CASSPILWTIPVTGELFF.

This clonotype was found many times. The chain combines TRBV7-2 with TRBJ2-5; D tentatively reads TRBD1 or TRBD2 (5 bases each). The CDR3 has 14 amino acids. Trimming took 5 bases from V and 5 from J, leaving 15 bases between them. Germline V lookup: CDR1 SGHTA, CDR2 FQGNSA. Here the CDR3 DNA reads TGTGCCAGCAGCCGAAGGCGAGGGGAGGAGACCCAGTACTTC. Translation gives CASSRRRGEETQYF.

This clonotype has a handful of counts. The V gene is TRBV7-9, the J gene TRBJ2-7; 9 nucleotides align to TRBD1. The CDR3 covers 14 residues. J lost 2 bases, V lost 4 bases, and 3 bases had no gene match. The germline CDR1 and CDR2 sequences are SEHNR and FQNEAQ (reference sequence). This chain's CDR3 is CASSSGQGPYEQYF. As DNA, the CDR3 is TGTGCCAGCAGCTCGGGACAGGGCCCCTACGAGCAGTACTTC.

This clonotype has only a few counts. The chain's CDR3 is CASRDIRTEAFF. The CDR3, as DNA: TGTGCCAGCAGGGACATACGCACTGAAGCTTTCTTT. The J gene is TRBJ1-1, the V gene TRBV2; D is perhaps TRBD1 (5 bases). This CDR3 region has 12 residues. Germline-derived CDR1 and CDR2 are SNHLY and FYNNEI. V was clipped by 6 bases and J by 4 bases, with 9 bases between them.

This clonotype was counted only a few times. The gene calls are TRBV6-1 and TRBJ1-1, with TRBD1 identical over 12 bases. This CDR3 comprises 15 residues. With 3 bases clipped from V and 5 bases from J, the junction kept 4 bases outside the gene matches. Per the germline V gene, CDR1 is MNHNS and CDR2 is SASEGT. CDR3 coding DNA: TGTGCCAGCAGTGAGATGGGACAGGGGGCGACTGAAGCTTTCTTT. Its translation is CASSEMGQGATEAFF.

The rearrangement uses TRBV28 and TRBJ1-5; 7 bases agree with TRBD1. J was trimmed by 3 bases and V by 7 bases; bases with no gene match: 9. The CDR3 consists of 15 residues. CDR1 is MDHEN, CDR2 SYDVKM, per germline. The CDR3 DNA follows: TGTGCCAGCAATAAGTACGGGACAGCCAATCAGCCCCAGCATTTT. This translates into CASNKYGTANQPQHF.

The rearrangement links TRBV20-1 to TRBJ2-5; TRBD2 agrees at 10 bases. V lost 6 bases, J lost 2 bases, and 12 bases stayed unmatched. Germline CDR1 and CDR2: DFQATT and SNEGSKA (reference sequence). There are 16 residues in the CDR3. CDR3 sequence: CSAKGLAGGLQETQYF. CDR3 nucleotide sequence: TGCAGTGCGAAGGGGTTAGCGGGGGGCCTGCAAGAGACCCAGTACTTC.

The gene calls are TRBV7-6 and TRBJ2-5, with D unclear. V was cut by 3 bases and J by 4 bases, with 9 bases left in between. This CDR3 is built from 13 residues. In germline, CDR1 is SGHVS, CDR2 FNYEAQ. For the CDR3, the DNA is TGTGCCAGCAGCTTGGCGGTCACAGAGACCCAGTACTTC. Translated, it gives CASSLAVTETQYF. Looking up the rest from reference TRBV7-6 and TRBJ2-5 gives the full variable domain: GAGVSQSPRYKVTKRGQDVALRCDPISGHVSLYWYRQALGQGPEFLTYFNYEAQQDKSGLPNDRFSAERPEGSISTLTIQRTEQRDSAMYRCASSLAVTETQYFGPGTRLLVL.

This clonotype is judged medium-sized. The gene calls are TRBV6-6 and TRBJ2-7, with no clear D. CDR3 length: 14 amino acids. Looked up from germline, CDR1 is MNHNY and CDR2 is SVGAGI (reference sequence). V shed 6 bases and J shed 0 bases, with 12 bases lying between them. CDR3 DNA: TGTGCCAGCAGCCCCCGCGTCGGCTCCTACGAGCAGTACTTC. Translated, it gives CASSPRVGSYEQYF.

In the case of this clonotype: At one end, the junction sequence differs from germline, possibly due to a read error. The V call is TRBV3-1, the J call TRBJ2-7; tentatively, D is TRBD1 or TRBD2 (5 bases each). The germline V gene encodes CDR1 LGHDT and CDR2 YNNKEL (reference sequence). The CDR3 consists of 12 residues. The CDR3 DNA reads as TGTGGCAGCAGCCCCGGGACGTACGAGCAGTACTTC. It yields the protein CGSSPGTYEQYF.

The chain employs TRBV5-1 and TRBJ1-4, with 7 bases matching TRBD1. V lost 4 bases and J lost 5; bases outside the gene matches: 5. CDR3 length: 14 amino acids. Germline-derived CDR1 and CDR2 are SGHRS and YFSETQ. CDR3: CASSDGQANEKLFF. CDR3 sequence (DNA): TGCGCCAGCAGCGATGGACAGGCAAATGAAAAACTGTTTTTT.